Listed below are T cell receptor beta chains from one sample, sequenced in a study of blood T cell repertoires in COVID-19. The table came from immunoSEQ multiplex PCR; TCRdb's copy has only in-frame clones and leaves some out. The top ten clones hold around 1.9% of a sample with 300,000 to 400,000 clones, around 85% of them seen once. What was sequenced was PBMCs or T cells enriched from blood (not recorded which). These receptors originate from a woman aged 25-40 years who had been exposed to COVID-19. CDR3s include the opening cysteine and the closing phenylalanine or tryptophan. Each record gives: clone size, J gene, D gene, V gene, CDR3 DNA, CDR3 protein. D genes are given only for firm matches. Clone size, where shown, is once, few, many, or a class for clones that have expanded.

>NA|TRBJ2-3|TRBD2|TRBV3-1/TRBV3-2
TGTGCCACCCACCTCCTCTGTAGCGGGGGGCCCTCAGATACGCAGTATTTT
CATHLLCSGGPSDTQYF
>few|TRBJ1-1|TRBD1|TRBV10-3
TGTGCCATCCATCCTGGGACAGGGGGTACTGAAGCTTTCTTT
CAIHPGTGGTEAFF
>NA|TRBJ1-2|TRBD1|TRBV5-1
TGCGCCAGCAGCTTAAACAGGGGGCGGGCTAACTATGGCTACACCTTC
CASSLNRGRANYGYTF
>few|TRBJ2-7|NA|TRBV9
TGTGCCACTGGCGGTTACTACGAGCAGTACTTC
CATGGYYEQYF
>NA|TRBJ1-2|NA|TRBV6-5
TGTGCCAGCACGATAATAACAGGGTACGGCTATGGCTACACCTTC
CASTIITGYGYGYTF
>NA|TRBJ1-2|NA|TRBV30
TGTGCCTGGAGTGTTGGAGGGGCTGGTTATGGCTACACCTTC
CAWSVGGAGYGYTF
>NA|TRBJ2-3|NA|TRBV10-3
TGTGCCATCCGTGCGGGTATCGGAGATACGCAGTATTTT
CAIRAGIGDTQYF
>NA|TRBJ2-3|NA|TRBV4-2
TGTGCCAGCAGCCAAGTGGGAGTAAATACGCAGTATTTT
CASSQVGVNTQYF
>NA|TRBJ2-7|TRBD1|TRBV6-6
TGTGCCAGCAGTCCGCGCGTAGCCCATACAGGGGTGAACCACGAGCAGTACTTC
CASSPRVAHTGVNHEQYF
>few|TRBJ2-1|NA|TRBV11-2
TGTGCCAGCAGCACACGGACTATCTCCTACAATGAGCAGTTCTTC
CASSTRTISYNEQFF